Presented here are 2 T cell receptor beta chains from one specimen sequenced in a study of T cell responses to AZD1222 COVID-19 vaccine. Data came from immunoSEQ multiplex PCR; TCRdb stores just in-frame clones and leaves some out. Of about 160,000 clones in the sample, approximately 90% were seen once. Sequenced here: peripheral blood, sampled on day 0 of AZD1222 vaccination. These receptors were taken from an adult in good health.

Concerning this clone itself: At the DNA level, this CDR3 is encoded by other sequences in the same sample as well. V is TRBV5-1 and J is TRBJ2-2; D call uncertain. Germline CDR1 reads SGHRS; CDR2 reads YFSETQ. This CDR3 contains 14 residues. Trimming cost V 0 bases and J 1 base, with 4 bases left between them. The CDR3 sequence is CASSLAGNTGELFF. CDR3 in DNA: TGCGCCAGCAGCTTGGCTGGGAACACCGGGGAGCTGTTTTTT.

The rearrangement joins TRBV6-2 or TRBV6-3 to TRBJ2-1; 9 nucleotides match TRBD2. V trimming: 0 bases; J trimming: 8 bases; junction bases outside the gene matches: 5. Germline CDR1 reads MNHEY; CDR2 reads SVGEGT. There are 15 residues in the CDR3. The CDR3 region is CASSYSAAGGYEQFF. In DNA form, the CDR3 reads TGTGCCAGCAGTTACTCGGCAGCGGGAGGATATGAGCAGTTCTTC.